Shown below are 2 T cell receptor beta chains from a single sample sequenced in a study of T cells in Graves' hyperthyroidism and ophthalmopathy. Amplification of TCR beta CDR3 regions used RNA as the template. In the first-round RT-PCR of the TCR CDR3, the HTBI primer set was used. One entry per CDR3 protein, called by TCRdb with MiXCR from the multiplex PCR reads. The sample lists about 620,000 distinct CDR3 sequences, about a sixth occurring once. What was sequenced was blood. The receptor set was obtained from a woman under 40 with Graves' hyperthyroidism.

The sample holds many counts of this clonotype. The gene calls are TRBV7-2 and TRBJ1-2; D is uncertain. From germline, CDR1 is SGHTA and CDR2 FQGNSA. V dropped 0 bases and J dropped 5 bases, with 10 bases sitting between them. The CDR3 has 14 amino acids. The DNA for the CDR3 is TGTGCCAGCAGCTTAGCGTCATTCCAATATGGCTACACCTTC. As protein: CASSLASFQYGYTF.

This chain uses TRBV30 with TRBJ2-7; D is undetermined. TRBJ2-1 matches the DNA end more closely, so the J call is doubtful. Germline-derived CDR1 and CDR2 are GTSNPN and SVGIG (reference sequence). The CDR3 has 15 amino acids. DNA for the CDR3: TGTGCCTGGAGTGTCAGCTTGGGCGTGGGGTACGAGCAGTTCTTC. Its protein is CAWSVSLGVGYEQFF.